The source of this TCR beta chain is a study of blood T cell repertoires in COVID-19. Study-level information: COVID-19 samples, acute and convalescent, were from the United States, Italy and Spain. T cells, B-cell-depleted T cells, or PBMCs provided the cDNA or gDNA that served as material.

A remark on this clone: The junction does not match germline at one end; this may be a read error.

Germline V gives CDR1 LNHNV, CDR2 YYDKDF (reference sequence). The CDR3 contains 15 residues. The Seattle patients joined while their infection was active and were tracked longitudinally afterward. As originally analysed: Estimation of nucleated cell counts relied on the amplification of reference gene primers. The table came from immunoSEQ multiplex PCR; TCRdb's copy has only in-frame clones and leaves some out. V and J calls and clone size are given by that table; D and trimming were obtained from the DNA. This table has some 300,000 clones, approximately 90% appearing once. This TCR derives from a woman in her forties or fifties with COVID-19, enrolled during active disease. The sequencing input was peripheral blood. The chain combines TRBV15 with TRBJ1-1; D perhaps matches TRBD1 (6 bases). CDR3 in amino acids: CATSRINRVNAEAFF. In DNA form, the CDR3 reads TGTGCCACCAGCAGAATTAACAGGGTGAACGCTGAAGCTTTCTTT. The whole variable domain, filled in from reference TRBV15 and TRBJ1-1, reads DAMVIQNPRYQVTQFGKPVTLSCSQTLNHNVMYWYQQKSSQAPKLLFHYYDKDFNNEADTPDNFQSRRPNTSFCFLDIRSPGLGDTAMYLCATSRINRVNAEAFFGQGTRLTVV.